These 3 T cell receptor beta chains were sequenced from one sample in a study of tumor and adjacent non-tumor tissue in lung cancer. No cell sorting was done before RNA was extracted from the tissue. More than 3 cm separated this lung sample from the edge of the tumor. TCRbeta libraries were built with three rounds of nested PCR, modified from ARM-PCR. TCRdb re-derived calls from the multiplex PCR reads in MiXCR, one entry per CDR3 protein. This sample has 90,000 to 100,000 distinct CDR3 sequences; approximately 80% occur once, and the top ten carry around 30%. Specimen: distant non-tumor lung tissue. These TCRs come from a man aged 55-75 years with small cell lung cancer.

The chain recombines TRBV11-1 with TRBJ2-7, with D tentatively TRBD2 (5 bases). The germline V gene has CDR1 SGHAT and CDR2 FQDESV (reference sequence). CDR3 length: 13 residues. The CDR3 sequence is CAISLARRYEQYV. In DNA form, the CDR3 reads TGTGCCATCAGCTTAGCGCGGCGGTATGAGCAGTACGTC.

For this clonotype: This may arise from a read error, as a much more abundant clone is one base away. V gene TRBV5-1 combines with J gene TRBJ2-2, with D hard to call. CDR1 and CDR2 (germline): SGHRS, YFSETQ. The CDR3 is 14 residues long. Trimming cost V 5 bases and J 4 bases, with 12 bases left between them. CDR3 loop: CASSSQVTTGELFF. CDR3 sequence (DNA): TGCGCCAGCAGTTCTCAGGTGACCACCGGGGAGCTGTTTTTT. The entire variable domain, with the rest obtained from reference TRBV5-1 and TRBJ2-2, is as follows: KAGVTQTPRYLIKTRGQQVTLSCSPISGHRSVSWYQQTPGQGLQFLFEYFSETQRNKGNFPGRFSGRQFSNSRSEMNVSTLELGDSALYLCASSSQVTTGELFFGEGSRLTVL.

Written as DNA, the CDR3 is TGTGCCACCAGTGACCCCAGGACTAGCGGGAGTTACAAGCAGTACGTC. As protein: CATSDPRTSGSYKQYV. The V and J genes are TRBV10-3 and TRBJ2-7, with 13 bases identical to TRBD2. This CDR3 region has 16 residues. The germline CDR1 and CDR2 sequences are ENHRY and SYGVKD.